The clone carrying this T cell receptor beta chain was seen a single time. Its antigen is not identified. The junction shows a germline mismatch at one end, possibly a read error. The germline CDR1 and CDR2 sequences are LGHNA and YNFKEQ. This CDR3 contains 14 residues. Unsorted bulk tissue of about 20-32 mg yielded co-extracted RNA and DNA. The cohort consisted of patients whose primary liver carcinoma was surgically resected. The sample belongs to a study of tumor-infiltrating lymphocytes in primary liver carcinoma. Study context: Patients comprised men and women whose ages fell between 30 and 69 years.

Regarding the study as a whole: Researchers found tumor-adjacent and tumor-blood pairs overlapped less than tumor region pairs. The top-250-clone fraction was significantly higher in tumors than in blood (p = 0.039).

Starting from 500 ng of total RNA, TCR beta cDNA was produced with a primer in the constant region. Libraries for TCR beta were built through three nested multiplex PCR rounds, which together made up a slightly modified ARM-PCR procedure. The first two PCR rounds used TRBV1-TRBV30 forward primers with a C-beta reverse primer, about 10 cycles each. TCRdb independently ran MiXCR on the multiplex PCR reads; one entry per CDR3 protein. The sample holds around 79,000 distinct CDR3 sequences, 69% seen once. This clonotype originated in a man between 40 and 49 years old with primary liver carcinoma and hepatitis B virus infection. The sequencing sample was made of tumor-adjacent normal liver tissue. The V gene is TRBV4-2, the J gene TRBJ2-7; D may be TRBD1 (6 bases). The CDR3 reads CASGQDSGAYEQYF. The DNA for the CDR3 is TGTGCCAGCGGCCAAGACTCAGGGGCCTACGAGCAGTACTTC.